These T cell receptor beta chains were read from a single sample in a study of human T cells and chemical hapten exposure. TCRdb reprocessed the RACE reads with MiXCR, giving one entry per CDR3 protein. The table shows 75,000 to 100,000 distinct CDR3 sequences, with about an eighth occurring only once. Here the sequenced sample was whole blood, taken in connection with sensitization to the hapten diphenylcyclopropenone (DPC). The receptors were gathered from a woman between 40 and 50 years old with alopecia areata. Some clones in this sample may be carry-over from other donors' samples. The CDR3 runs from the conserved cysteine through the conserved F or W. Fields, in order: clone size, J gene, V gene, D gene, CDR3 protein, CDR3 DNA. The D gene is left open where the match is weak. Clone size is not always given. Where it is, it says once, few, many or a class for expanded clones.

clone size: few
J gene: TRBJ1-1
V gene: TRBV7-9
D gene: TRBD1
CDR3 protein: CASSLTGDAEAFF
CDR3 DNA: TGTGCCAGCAGCTTAACAGGGGACGCTGAAGCTTTCTTT

clone size: few
J gene: TRBJ2-7
V gene: TRBV4-1
D gene: NA
CDR3 protein: CASSQVYTGAYEQYF
CDR3 DNA: TGCGCCAGCAGCCAAGTCTACACTGGGGCCTACGAGCAGTACTTC

clone size: NA
J gene: TRBJ2-5
V gene: TRBV20-1
D gene: TRBD1
CDR3 protein: CSARVQGVVQETQYF
CDR3 DNA: TGCAGTGCTAGGGTCCAGGGGGTGGTCCAAGAGACCCAGTACTTC

clone size: NA
J gene: TRBJ2-5
V gene: TRBV5-1
D gene: TRBD2
CDR3 protein: CASSLKAGGWETQYF
CDR3 DNA: TGCGCCAGCAGCTTGAAAGCGGGAGGCTGGGAGACCCAGTACTTC

clone size: many
J gene: TRBJ1-2
V gene: TRBV28
D gene: TRBD1
CDR3 protein: CASASGTGRFYGYTF
CDR3 DNA: TGTGCCAGCGCGTCCGGGACAGGGCGCTTCTATGGCTACACCTTC

clone size: few
J gene: TRBJ2-7
V gene: TRBV28
D gene: TRBD2
CDR3 protein: CASSPPGLAANSYEQYF
CDR3 DNA: TGTGCCAGCAGTCCCCCGGGACTAGCGGCAAATTCCTACGAGCAGTACTTC

clone size: few
J gene: TRBJ1-5
V gene: TRBV2
D gene: NA
CDR3 protein: CASSIGQQPQHF
CDR3 DNA: TGTGCCAGCAGTATCGGACAGCAGCCCCAGCATTTT

clone size: NA
J gene: TRBJ2-2
V gene: TRBV7-2
D gene: TRBD2
CDR3 protein: CASSLAQGLVAGELFF
CDR3 DNA: TGTGCCAGCAGCTTAGCGCAGGGACTAGTAGCCGGGGAGCTGTTTTTT

clone size: NA
J gene: TRBJ2-2
V gene: TRBV9
D gene: NA
CDR3 protein: CASRGTGNTGELFF
CDR3 DNA: TGTGCCAGCAGGGGAACAGGGAACACCGGGGAGCTGTTTTTT

clone size: many
J gene: TRBJ1-3
V gene: TRBV6-2/TRBV6-3
D gene: NA
CDR3 protein: CASSFTGVSGNTIYF
CDR3 DNA: TGTGCCAGCAGCTTCACAGGCGTCTCTGGAAACACCATATATTTT

clone size: NA
J gene: TRBJ2-5
V gene: TRBV28
D gene: NA
CDR3 protein: CASSFASRVQYF
CDR3 DNA: TGTGCCAGCAGTTTCGCCAGTAGAGTCCAGTACTTC

clone size: NA
J gene: TRBJ1-4
V gene: TRBV12-3/TRBV12-4
D gene: TRBD1
CDR3 protein: CASSRGQGGEKLFF
CDR3 DNA: TGTGCCAGCAGTCGAGGACAGGGCGGTGAAAAACTGTTTTTT

clone size: NA
J gene: TRBJ2-7
V gene: TRBV20-1
D gene: NA
CDR3 protein: CSARGRESSYEQYF
CDR3 DNA: TGCAGTGCTAGAGGTCGGGAGAGCTCCTACGAGCAGTACTTC

clone size: many
J gene: TRBJ1-2
V gene: TRBV20-1
D gene: NA
CDR3 protein: CSASTGTYGYTF
CDR3 DNA: TGCAGTGCTAGTACAGGGACCTATGGCTACACCTTC

clone size: NA
J gene: TRBJ2-7
V gene: TRBV7-2
D gene: TRBD1
CDR3 protein: CASRPGQSYEQYF
CDR3 DNA: TGTGCCAGCCGGCCGGGACAGAGCTACGAGCAGTACTTC

clone size: NA
J gene: TRBJ2-2
V gene: TRBV29-1
D gene: TRBD2
CDR3 protein: CSVAGGPNTGELFF
CDR3 DNA: TGCAGCGTAGCGGGAGGGCCGAACACCGGGGAGCTGTTTTTT